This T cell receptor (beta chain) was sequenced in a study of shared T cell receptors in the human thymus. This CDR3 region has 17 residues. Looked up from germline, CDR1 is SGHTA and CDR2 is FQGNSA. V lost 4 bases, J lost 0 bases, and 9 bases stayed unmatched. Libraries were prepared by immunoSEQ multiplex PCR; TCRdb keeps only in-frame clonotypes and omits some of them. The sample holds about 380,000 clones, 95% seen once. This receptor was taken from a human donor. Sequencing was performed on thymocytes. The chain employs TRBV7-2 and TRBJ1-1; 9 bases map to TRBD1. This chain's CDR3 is CASSSVRTGDLNTEAFF. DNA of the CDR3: TGTGCCAGCAGCTCGGTCCGGACAGGGGACTTGAACACTGAAGCTTTCTTT.